This TCR beta chain was identified during a study of cytomegalovirus exposure and HLA in healthy donors. The study ran its PCR with 60 Vbeta and 13 Jbeta primers. Produced via immunoSEQ multiplex PCR; TCRdb's table is partial and in-frame only. The data hold roughly 120,000 clones, with around 74% observed a single time. Germline V CDR1 and CDR2: SEHNR, FQNEAQ (reference sequence). The CDR3 contains 15 residues. V gave up 0 bases and J gave up 1 base, with 9 bases separating them. The J gene is TRBJ2-5, the V gene TRBV7-9; unclear D gene. Sample: PBMCs. The sequence was collected from a woman in her late teens or twenties in good health and CMV-seronegative. CDR3 protein: CASSLAGNLQETQYF. Here the CDR3 DNA reads TGTGCCAGCAGCTTAGCGGGCAACCTCCAAGAGACCCAGTACTTC.